This passage covers 25 T cell receptor beta chains from one sample sequenced in a study of T cell responses to AZD1222 COVID-19 vaccine. Profiled with immunoSEQ multiplex PCR; TCRdb holds only in-frame clones, not every one. This table has over 85,000 clones, roughly 90% appearing once. This specimen consisted of peripheral blood, obtained 28 days after the second AZD1222 dose. These receptors were taken from an adult who received the AZD1222 COVID-19 vaccine.

This CDR3 reads CASSPTGGGLIPYGYTF. Here the CDR3 DNA reads TGTGCCAGTAGTCCCACAGGAGGGGGGCTTATCCCCTATGGCTACACCTTC. The chain carries TRBV19 and TRBJ1-2; TRBD1 is a possible D gene (6 bases). From germline, CDR1 is LNHDA and CDR2 SQIVND (reference sequence). This CDR3 is built from 17 residues. Trimming stripped 5 bases from V and 4 bases from J, with 23 bases between.

The chain carries TRBV19 and TRBJ1-1; 7 bases agree with TRBD1. V lost 9 bases, J lost 0 bases, and 16 bases stayed unmatched. This CDR3 is 17 amino acids long. Germline-derived CDR1 and CDR2 are LNHDA and SQIVND (reference sequence). The CDR3 bases are TGTGCCAGCCAGACAGGGATATTGAGACAAGTGAACACTGAAGCTTTCTTT. The encoded protein is CASQTGILRQVNTEAFF. The full variable domain, its missing parts supplied by reference TRBV19 and TRBJ1-1, is DGGITQSPKYLFRKEGQNVTLSCEQNLNHDAMYWYRQDPGQGLRLIYYSQIVNDFQKGDIAEGYSVSREKKESFPLTVTSAQKNPTAFYLCASQTGILRQVNTEAFFGQGTRLTVV.

CDR3 residues: CASSWTGGRGYTF. CDR3 sequence (DNA): TGTGCCAGCAGCTGGACAGGGGGCAGGGGCTACACCTTC. The genes are TRBV5-6 and TRBJ1-2; 11 positions agree with TRBD1. CDR1 and CDR2 (germline): SGHDT, YYEEEE. The CDR3 is 13 residues long. V lost 3 bases and J lost 8; bases outside the gene matches: 3.

V is TRBV30 and J is TRBJ1-2; no clear D. The length of the CDR3 is 14 residues. Germline values: CDR1 GTSNPN, CDR2 SVGIG (reference sequence). V was trimmed by 2 bases and J by 7 bases, leaving 17 bases between them. The CDR3 bases are TGTGCCTGGAGTAGTCGGACGTCAAGGTCTGGCTACACCTTC. Encoded protein: CAWSSRTSRSGYTF.

The J gene is TRBJ1-1, the V gene TRBV5-1; 8 nucleotides align to TRBD1. The germline CDR1 and CDR2 sequences are SGHRS and YFSETQ. The CDR3 has 12 amino acids. Unmatched junction bases numbered 4, after V lost 4 bases and J lost 8 bases. The CDR3 is CASSRGQEEAFF. For the CDR3, the DNA is TGCGCCAGCAGCCGGGGACAGGAGGAAGCTTTCTTT.

The gene calls are TRBV20-1 and TRBJ2-1; TRBD2 matches 7 bases. This CDR3 is 16 amino acids long. The germline CDR1 and CDR2 sequences are DFQATT and SNEGSKA (reference sequence). The V and J ends lost 3 bases and 8 bases, in that order; junction bases with no gene match: 16. The CDR3 DNA reads as TGCAGTGCTAGTAGTCAAATGACCAACGCGGGGGATGAGCAGTTCTTC. It encodes CSASSQMTNAGDEQFF.

The chain uses TRBV27 and TRBJ2-2; D is unclear. This CDR3 is built from 13 residues. The V end lost 6 bases, the J end lost 3 bases, and 8 bases lay between the germline ends. CDR1 and CDR2 from the germline V gene are MNHEY and SMNVEV (reference sequence). The CDR3: CASSFHDTGELFF. DNA for the CDR3: TGTGCCAGCAGCTTCCATGACACCGGGGAGCTGTTTTTT.

The chain couples TRBV28 to TRBJ2-7, with 8 nucleotides matching TRBD1. This CDR3 spans 14 amino acids. Germline CDR1 is MDHEN and CDR2 is SYDVKM. The J segment lost 4 bases and the V segment lost 3 bases, leaving 5 bases of the junction unmatched. This CDR3 reads CASSFAGGWYEQYF. CDR3 in DNA: TGTGCCAGCAGTTTCGCAGGGGGCTGGTACGAGCAGTACTTC.

The chain carries TRBV24-1 and TRBJ2-3; 10 nucleotides agree with TRBD2. Germline loops: CDR1 KGHDR, CDR2 SFDVKD. Trimming took 0 bases from V and 5 from J; bases not matched to a gene: 4. CDR3 size: 16 residues. The DNA for the CDR3 is TGTGCCACCAGTGATTTGAGAGCGGGAGGGGAAGATACGCAGTATTTT. Its translation: CATSDLRAGGEDTQYF.

The rearrangement joins TRBV23-1 to TRBJ1-5, with 9 bases aligning to TRBD1. TRBV23-1 counts as an open reading frame of uncertain function. J gave up 1 base and V 7 bases, and 5 bases lay outside the gene matches. The CDR3 totals 15 residues. CDR3 nucleotide sequence: TGCGCCAGCACCCGGACAGGGGAGAGCAATCAGCCCCAGCATTTT. Its translation is CASTRTGESNQPQHF.

The chain links TRBV5-1 to TRBJ2-6; D remains unclear. Trimming removed 4 bases from V and 0 bases from J, with 5 bases in between. This CDR3 contains 14 residues. CDR1 SGHRS and CDR2 YFSETQ come from the germline V gene. The CDR3 DNA reads as TGCGCCAGCAGCGCTGACTCTGGGGCCAACGTCCTGACTTTC. The encoded protein is CASSADSGANVLTF.

The chain has TRBV5-4 and TRBJ1-2; D is undetermined. Germline V CDR1 and CDR2: SGHNT, YYREEE (reference sequence). V was pared by 5 bases and J by 1 base, with 6 bases between. This CDR3 region has 12 residues. CDR3 sequence reads: CASSSDNYGYTF. DNA of the CDR3: TGTGCCAGCAGTTCCGATAACTATGGCTACACCTTC.

This sequence joins TRBV12-3 or TRBV12-4 and TRBJ1-5; no reliable D call. V dropped 3 bases and J dropped 11 bases, with 8 bases sitting between them. CDR3 length: 11 residues. This chain's CDR3 is CASSFLGTQHF. In nucleotides, the CDR3 is TGTGCCAGCAGTTTTCTAGGAACCCAGCATTTT.

The chain joins TRBV29-1 to TRBJ2-1; D may be TRBD2 (7 bases). Germline V lookup: CDR1 SQVTM, CDR2 ANQGSEA. The CDR3 contains 10 residues. Trimming stripped 6 bases from V and 12 bases from J, with 12 bases between. Written as DNA, the CDR3 is TGCAGCGTAGGGGGGGATGGGCAGTTCTTC. Translating it yields CSVGGDGQFF.

The chain combines TRBV6-1 with TRBJ2-7; D is unresolved. The CDR3 has 16 amino acids. Between the trimmed V and J ends, which lost 0 bases and 2 bases, there was a span of 14 bases. From germline, CDR1 is MNHNS and CDR2 SASEGT. The CDR3 region has the DNA TGTGCCAGCAGTGAAGCCGGATCTGTCCGCACCTACGAGCAGTACTTC. Its translation is CASSEAGSVRTYEQYF.

This clone was counted a few times. The rearrangement joins TRBV12-3 or TRBV12-4 to TRBJ1-2; D ambiguous. This CDR3 has 13 amino acids. Trimming took 6 bases from V and 4 from J, leaving 12 bases between them. The CDR3 region has the DNA TGTGCCAGCAGCCCGGCGGGGAGCTATGGCTACACCTTC. Protein product: CASSPAGSYGYTF.

This rearrangement joins TRBV4-1 to TRBJ2-1, with D unresolved. Germline CDR1 MGHRA, CDR2 YSYEKL. This CDR3 has 14 amino acids. V was pared by 1 base and J by 4 bases, with 8 bases between. This CDR3 is CASSQGGQYNEQFF. For the CDR3, the DNA is TGCGCCAGCAGCCAAGGGGGTCAATACAATGAGCAGTTCTTC.

This chain links TRBV9 with TRBJ2-7; D is uncertain. V dropped 4 bases and J dropped 5 bases, with 7 bases sitting between them. Germline lookup yields CDR1 SGDLS and CDR2 YYNGEE. CDR3 length: 11 amino acids. The CDR3 nucleotides are TGTGCCAGCAGCACCGACAACGAGCAGTACTTC. This translates into CASSTDNEQYF.

The CDR3 protein is CASSRNQGGNTEAFF. In nucleotides, the CDR3 is TGTGCCAGCAGCCGGAACCAGGGCGGTAACACTGAAGCTTTCTTT. V usage is TRBV11-2 and J usage is TRBJ1-1; TRBD1 is a possible D gene (5 bases). V dropped 5 bases and J dropped 2 bases, with 15 bases sitting between them. The CDR3 loop spans 15 amino acids. Per germline, CDR1 SGHAT and CDR2 FQNNGV.

The chain joins TRBV4-1 to TRBJ2-3, with TRBD1 matching 9 bases. The V and J ends lost 1 base and 5 bases, in that order; junction bases with no gene match: 10. This CDR3 spans 17 amino acids. The germline V gene encodes CDR1 MGHRA and CDR2 YSYEKL. CDR3 region: CASSQGQTGGGLDTQYF. The DNA for the CDR3 is TGCGCCAGCAGCCAAGGGCAGACAGGGGGAGGGCTAGATACGCAGTATTTT.

The rearrangement uses TRBV5-4 and TRBJ1-3, with D perhaps matching TRBD1 (6 bases). There are 13 residues in the CDR3. Germline assignment: CDR1 SGHNT and CDR2 YYREEE (reference sequence). The ends were cut back, 5 bases at V and 1 base at J, with 7 bases in the middle. In nucleotides, the CDR3 is TGTGCCAGCAGAACAGGGTCTGGAAACACCATATATTTT. This codes for CASRTGSGNTIYF.

The chain carries TRBV18 and TRBJ2-7; TRBD2 is a possible D gene (5 bases). Germline V gives CDR1 KGHSH, CDR2 LQKENI. CDR3 size: 13 residues. V lost 0 bases to trimming and J lost 5 bases, with 8 bases between them. In DNA, the CDR3 is TGTGCCAGCTCACCACCCGAGCGGAACGAGCAGTACTTC. This encodes CASSPPERNEQYF. The full variable domain, in which reference TRBV18 and TRBJ2-7 provide the parts outside the CDR3, is NAGVMQNPRHLVRRRGQEARLRCSPMKGHSHVYWYRQLPEEGLKFMVYLQKENIIDESGMPKERFSAEFPKEGPSILRIQQVVRGDSAAYFCASSPPERNEQYFGPGTRLTVT.

The chain joins TRBV7-8 to TRBJ1-1; tentative D call: TRBD1 (5 bases). Trimming shortened V by 2 bases and J by 11 bases, and 15 bases separated the two germline ends. CDR3 size: 13 residues. Germline V CDR1 and CDR2: SGHVS, FQNEAQ. CDR3 coding DNA: TGTGCCAGCAGCTTAAATAAAGGGGTCGGGGCTTTCTTT. Translating it yields CASSLNKGVGAFF.

The J gene is TRBJ1-3, the V gene TRBV5-1; maybe TRBD1 (6 bases). Germline values: CDR1 SGHRS, CDR2 YFSETQ. The V and J ends lost 0 bases and 4 bases respectively, with 17 bases between them. CDR3 length: 17 amino acids. CDR3 bases: TGCGCCAGCAGCTTGGGGGAGGGGGAGGTCAAAGGAAACACCATATATTTT. It specifies CASSLGEGEVKGNTIYF. The entire variable domain, with the rest obtained from reference TRBV5-1 and TRBJ1-3, is as follows: KAGVTQTPRYLIKTRGQQVTLSCSPISGHRSVSWYQQTPGQGLQFLFEYFSETQRNKGNFPGRFSGRQFSNSRSEMNVSTLELGDSALYLCASSLGEGEVKGNTIYFGEGSWLTVV.

The chain recombines TRBV7-6 with TRBJ2-3; tentatively, D is TRBD1 (5 bases). From germline, CDR1 is SGHVS and CDR2 FNYEAQ. Deletions cut 1 base from V and 4 bases from J, with 27 bases between. The CDR3 runs to 20 residues. The CDR3 region is CASSLVQGLIDPIPPDTQYF. DNA for the CDR3: TGTGCCAGCAGCTTAGTGCAGGGTTTGATTGATCCTATACCTCCAGATACGCAGTATTTT.